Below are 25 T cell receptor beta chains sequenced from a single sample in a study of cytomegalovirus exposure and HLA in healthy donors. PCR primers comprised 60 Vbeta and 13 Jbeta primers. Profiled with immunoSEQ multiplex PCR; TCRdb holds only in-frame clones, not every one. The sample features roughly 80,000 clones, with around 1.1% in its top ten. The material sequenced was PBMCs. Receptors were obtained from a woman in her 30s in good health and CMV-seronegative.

CDR3 region: CASSNLAGGNEQFF. CDR3 nucleotide sequence: TGTGCCAGTAGTAACTTAGCGGGAGGGAATGAGCAGTTCTTC. The chain recombines TRBV19 with TRBJ2-1; TRBD2 matches at 11 bases. V was pared by 4 bases and J by 7 bases, with 3 bases of the junction left unmatched. The CDR3 length is 14 residues. Germline V gene data show CDR1 as LNHDA and CDR2 as SQIVND (reference sequence).

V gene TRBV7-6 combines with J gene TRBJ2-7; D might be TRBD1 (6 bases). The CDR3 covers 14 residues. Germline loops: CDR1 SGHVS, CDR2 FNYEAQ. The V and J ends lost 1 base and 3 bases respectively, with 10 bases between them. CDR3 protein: CASSLVDSFYEQYF. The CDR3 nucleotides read TGTGCCAGCAGCTTAGTGGACAGCTTCTACGAGCAGTACTTC.

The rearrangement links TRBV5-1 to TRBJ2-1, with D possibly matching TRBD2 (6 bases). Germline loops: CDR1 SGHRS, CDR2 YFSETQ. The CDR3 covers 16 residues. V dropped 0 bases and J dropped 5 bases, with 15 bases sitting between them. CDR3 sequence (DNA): TGCGCCAGCAGCTTGGTGCAGCTAGCGTCGGACAATGAGCAGTTCTTC. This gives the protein CASSLVQLASDNEQFF.

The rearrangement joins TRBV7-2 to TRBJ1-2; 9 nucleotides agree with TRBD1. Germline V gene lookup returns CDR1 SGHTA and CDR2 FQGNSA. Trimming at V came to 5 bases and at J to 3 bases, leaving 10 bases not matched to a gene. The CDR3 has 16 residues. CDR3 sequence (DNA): TGTGCCAGCAGCCCATCCGGACAGGGGTTTTACTATGGCTACACCTTC. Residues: CASSPSGQGFYYGYTF.

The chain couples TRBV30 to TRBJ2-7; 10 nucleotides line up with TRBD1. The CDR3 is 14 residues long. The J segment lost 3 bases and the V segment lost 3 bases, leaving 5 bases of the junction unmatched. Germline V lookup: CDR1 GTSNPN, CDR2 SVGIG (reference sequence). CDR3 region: CAWSTDRGLYEQYF. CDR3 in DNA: TGTGCCTGGAGCACCGACAGGGGGCTCTACGAGCAGTACTTC.

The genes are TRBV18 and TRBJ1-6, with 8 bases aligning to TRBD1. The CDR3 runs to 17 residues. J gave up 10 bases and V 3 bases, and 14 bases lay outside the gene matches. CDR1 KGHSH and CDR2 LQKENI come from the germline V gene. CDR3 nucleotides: TGTGCCAGCTCACCTCACCCCCCGGGGACAGGAGGATCACCCCTCCACTTT. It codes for CASSPHPPGTGGSPLHF.

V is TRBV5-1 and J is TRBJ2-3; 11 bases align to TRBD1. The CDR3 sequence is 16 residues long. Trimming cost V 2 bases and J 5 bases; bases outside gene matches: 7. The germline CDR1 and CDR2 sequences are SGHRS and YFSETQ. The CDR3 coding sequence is TGCGCCAGCAGCTTTAGGGGACAGGGGGTCGGAGATACGCAGTATTTT. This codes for CASSFRGQGVGDTQYF.

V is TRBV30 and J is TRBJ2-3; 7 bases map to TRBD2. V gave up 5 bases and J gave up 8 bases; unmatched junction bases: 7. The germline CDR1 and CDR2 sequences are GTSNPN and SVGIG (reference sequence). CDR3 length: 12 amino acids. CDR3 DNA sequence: TGTGCCTGGGAGGGAGGGTACGGTACGCAGTATTTT. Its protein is CAWEGGYGTQYF.

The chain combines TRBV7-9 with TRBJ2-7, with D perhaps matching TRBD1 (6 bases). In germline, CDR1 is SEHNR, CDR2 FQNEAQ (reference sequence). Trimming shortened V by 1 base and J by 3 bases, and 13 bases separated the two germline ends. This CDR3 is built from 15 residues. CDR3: CASSLGQVGFYEQYF. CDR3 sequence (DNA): TGTGCCAGCAGCTTAGGACAGGTGGGCTTCTACGAGCAGTACTTC.

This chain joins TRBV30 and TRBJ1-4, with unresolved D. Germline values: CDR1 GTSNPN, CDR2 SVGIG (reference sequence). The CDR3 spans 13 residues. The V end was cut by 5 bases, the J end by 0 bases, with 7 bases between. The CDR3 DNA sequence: TGTGCCTGGGGAGTTACAACTAATGAAAAACTGTTTTTT. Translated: CAWGVTTNEKLFF.

The DNA for the CDR3 is TGTGCCACCAAACCGGGACAGGGATACAATGAGCAGTTCTTC. Its protein is CATKPGQGYNEQFF. V and J are TRBV7-8 and TRBJ2-1, with TRBD1 matching over 9 bases. Germline V gives CDR1 SGHVS, CDR2 FQNEAQ. This CDR3 is 14 amino acids long. After removal of 10 bases from V and 4 bases from J, the junction contained 8 bases not matched to a gene.

This CDR3 is CASSYSLAGTTDTQYF. CDR3 DNA: TGTGCCAGCAGTTACTCCTTAGCGGGGACTACAGATACGCAGTATTTT. V gene TRBV6-5 combines with J gene TRBJ2-3, with 8 positions matching TRBD2. Per germline, CDR1 MNHEY and CDR2 SVGAGI. With 0 bases clipped from V and 3 bases from J, the junction kept 5 bases outside the gene matches. The CDR3 covers 16 residues.

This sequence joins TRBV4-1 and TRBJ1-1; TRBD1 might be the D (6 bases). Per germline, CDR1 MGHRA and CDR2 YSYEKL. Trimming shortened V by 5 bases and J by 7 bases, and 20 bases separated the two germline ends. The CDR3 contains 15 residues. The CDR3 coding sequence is TGCGCCAGCAGCGCCTATTACAGGGTCGACGATGAAGCTTTCTTT. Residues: CASSAYYRVDDEAFF.

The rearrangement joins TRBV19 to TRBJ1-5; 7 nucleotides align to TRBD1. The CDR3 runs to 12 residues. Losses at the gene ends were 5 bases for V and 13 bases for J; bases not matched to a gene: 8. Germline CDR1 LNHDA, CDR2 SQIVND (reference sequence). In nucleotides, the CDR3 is TGTGCCAGTAGTTTTACCCCGGGACAGCAGCATTTT. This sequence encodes CASSFTPGQQHF.

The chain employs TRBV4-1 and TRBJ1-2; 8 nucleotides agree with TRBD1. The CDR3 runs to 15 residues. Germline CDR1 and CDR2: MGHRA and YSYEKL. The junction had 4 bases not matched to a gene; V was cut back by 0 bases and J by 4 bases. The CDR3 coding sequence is TGCGCCAGCAGCCAAGAGGGACAGGACCGCTATGGCTACACCTTC. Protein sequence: CASSQEGQDRYGYTF.

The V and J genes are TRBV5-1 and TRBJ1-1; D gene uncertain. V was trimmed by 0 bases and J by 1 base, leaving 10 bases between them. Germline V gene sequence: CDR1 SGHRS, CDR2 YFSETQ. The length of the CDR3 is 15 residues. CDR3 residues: CASSLERQPNTEAFF. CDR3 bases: TGCGCCAGCAGCTTGGAGAGGCAACCGAACACTGAAGCTTTCTTT.

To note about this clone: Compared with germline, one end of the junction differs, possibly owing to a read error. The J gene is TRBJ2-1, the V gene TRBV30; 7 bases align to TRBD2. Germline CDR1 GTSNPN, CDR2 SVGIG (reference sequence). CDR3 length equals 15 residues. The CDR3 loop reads CAWSGGLPSDNEQFF. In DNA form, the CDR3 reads TGTGCCTGGAGTGGGGGACTACCCTCCGACAATGAGCAGTTCTTC. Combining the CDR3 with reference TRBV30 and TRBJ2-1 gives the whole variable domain SQTIHQWPATLVQPVGSPLSLECTVEGTSNPNLYWYRQAAGRGLQLLFYSVGIGQISSEVPQNLSASRPQDRQFILSSKKLLLSDSGFYLCAWSGGLPSDNEQFFGPGTRLTVL.

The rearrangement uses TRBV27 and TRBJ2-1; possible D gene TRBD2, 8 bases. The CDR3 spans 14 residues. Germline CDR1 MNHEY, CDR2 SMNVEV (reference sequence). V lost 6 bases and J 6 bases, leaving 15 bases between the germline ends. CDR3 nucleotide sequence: TGTGCCAGCAGGGATAGCGGGACAGCCAATGAGCAGTTCTTC. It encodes CASRDSGTANEQFF.

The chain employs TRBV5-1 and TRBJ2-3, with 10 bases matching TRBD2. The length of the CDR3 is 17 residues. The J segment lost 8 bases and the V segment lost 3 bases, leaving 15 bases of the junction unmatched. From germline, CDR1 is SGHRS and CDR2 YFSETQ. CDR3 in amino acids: CASSYSGLAEGGTTQYF. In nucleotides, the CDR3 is TGCGCCAGCAGCTACAGCGGACTAGCGGAGGGAGGGACTACGCAGTATTTT. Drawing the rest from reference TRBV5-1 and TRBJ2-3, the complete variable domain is KAGVTQTPRYLIKTRGQQVTLSCSPISGHRSVSWYQQTPGQGLQFLFEYFSETQRNKGNFPGRFSGRQFSNSRSEMNVSTLELGDSALYLCASSYSGLAEGGTTQYFGPGTRLTVL.

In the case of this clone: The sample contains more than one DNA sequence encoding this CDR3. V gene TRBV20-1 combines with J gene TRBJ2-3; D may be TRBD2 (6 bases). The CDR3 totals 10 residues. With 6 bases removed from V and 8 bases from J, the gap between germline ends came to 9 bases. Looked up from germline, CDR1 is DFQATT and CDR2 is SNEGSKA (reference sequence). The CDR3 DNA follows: TGCAGTGCGGGGCGGGGTACGCAGTATTTT. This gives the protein CSAGRGTQYF.

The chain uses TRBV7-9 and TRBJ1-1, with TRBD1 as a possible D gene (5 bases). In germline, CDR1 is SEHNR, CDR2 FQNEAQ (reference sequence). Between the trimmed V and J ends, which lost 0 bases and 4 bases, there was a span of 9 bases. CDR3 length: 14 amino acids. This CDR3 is CASSLAGGATEAFF. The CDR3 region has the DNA TGTGCCAGCAGCTTAGCGGGAGGGGCCACTGAAGCTTTCTTT.

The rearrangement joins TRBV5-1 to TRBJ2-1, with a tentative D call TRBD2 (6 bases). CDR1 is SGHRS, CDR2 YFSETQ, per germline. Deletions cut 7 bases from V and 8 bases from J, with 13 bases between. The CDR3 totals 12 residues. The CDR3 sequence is CASRDLGDEQFF. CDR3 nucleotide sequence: TGCGCCAGCCGGGACTTAGGGGATGAGCAGTTCTTC.

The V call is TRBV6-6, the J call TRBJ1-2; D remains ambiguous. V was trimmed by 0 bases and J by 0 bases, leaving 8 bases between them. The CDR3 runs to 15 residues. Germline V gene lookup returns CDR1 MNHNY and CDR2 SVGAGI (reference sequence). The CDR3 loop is CASSYSAAANYGYTF. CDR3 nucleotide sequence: TGTGCCAGCAGTTACTCGGCCGCTGCTAACTATGGCTACACCTTC.

The chain's CDR3 is CAWTPSGGRFNEQFF. CDR3 sequence (DNA): TGTGCCTGGACCCCCAGCGGGGGGAGGTTCAATGAGCAGTTCTTC. The chain uses TRBV30 and TRBJ2-1; 9 bases are shared with TRBD2. The ends lost 4 bases at V and 6 bases at J; junction bases unmatched: 10. The CDR3 covers 15 residues. Germline lookup yields CDR1 GTSNPN and CDR2 SVGIG (reference sequence). The full variable domain, its missing parts supplied by reference TRBV30 and TRBJ2-1, is SQTIHQWPATLVQPVGSPLSLECTVEGTSNPNLYWYRQAAGRGLQLLFYSVGIGQISSEVPQNLSASRPQDRQFILSSKKLLLSDSGFYLCAWTPSGGRFNEQFFGPGTRLTVL.

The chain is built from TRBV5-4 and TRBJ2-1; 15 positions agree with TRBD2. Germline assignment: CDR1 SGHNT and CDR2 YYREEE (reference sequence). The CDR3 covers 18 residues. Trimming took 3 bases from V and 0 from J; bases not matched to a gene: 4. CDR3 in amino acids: CASSSRTSGRASYNEQFF. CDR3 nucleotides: TGTGCCAGCAGCTCTCGGACTAGCGGGAGGGCCTCCTACAATGAGCAGTTCTTC.